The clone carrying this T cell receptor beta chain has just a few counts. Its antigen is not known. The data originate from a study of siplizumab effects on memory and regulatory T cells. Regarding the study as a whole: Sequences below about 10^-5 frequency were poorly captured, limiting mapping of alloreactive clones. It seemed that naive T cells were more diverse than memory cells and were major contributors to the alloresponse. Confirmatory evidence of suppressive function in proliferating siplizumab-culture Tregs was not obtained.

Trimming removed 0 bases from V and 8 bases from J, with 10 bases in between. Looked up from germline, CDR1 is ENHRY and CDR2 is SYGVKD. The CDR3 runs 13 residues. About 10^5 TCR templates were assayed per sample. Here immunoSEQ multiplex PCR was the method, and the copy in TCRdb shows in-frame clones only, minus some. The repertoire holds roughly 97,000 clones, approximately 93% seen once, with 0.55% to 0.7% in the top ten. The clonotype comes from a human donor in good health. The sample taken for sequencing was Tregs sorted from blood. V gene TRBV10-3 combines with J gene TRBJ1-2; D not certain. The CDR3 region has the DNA TGTGCCATCAGTGAGTCAGCGGGTCTGGGCTACACCTTC. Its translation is CAISESAGLGYTF.